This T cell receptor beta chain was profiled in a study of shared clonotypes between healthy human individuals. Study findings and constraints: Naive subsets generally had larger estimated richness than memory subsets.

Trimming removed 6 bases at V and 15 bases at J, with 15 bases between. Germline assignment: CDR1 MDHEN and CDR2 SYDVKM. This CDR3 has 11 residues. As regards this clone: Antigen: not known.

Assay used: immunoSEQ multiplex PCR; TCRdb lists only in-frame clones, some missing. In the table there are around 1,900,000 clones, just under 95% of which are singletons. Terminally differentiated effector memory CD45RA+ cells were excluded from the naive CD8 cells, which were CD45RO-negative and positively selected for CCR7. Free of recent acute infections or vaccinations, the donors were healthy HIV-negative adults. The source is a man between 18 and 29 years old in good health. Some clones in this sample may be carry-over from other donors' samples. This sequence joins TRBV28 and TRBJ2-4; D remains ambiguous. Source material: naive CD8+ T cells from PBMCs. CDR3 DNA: TGTGCCAGCAGCCGTCCCAGGTTATGGTACTTC. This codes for CASSRPRLWYF.